This TCR beta chain was recovered during a study of regulatory T cells in long-lasting Graves disease. Time point here: newly diagnosed GD, antithyroid drugs for less than 3 months. The TCR library was made from RNA extracted from PBMCs. Losses at the gene ends were 1 base for V and 13 bases for J; bases not matched to a gene: 5. The CDR3 loop spans 13 amino acids. Germline CDR1 is SQVTM and CDR2 is ANQGSEA. In this sample, this clonotype turned up many times. Libraries of TCR beta came from iRepertoire HTBI primers plus Arm-PCR of CDR3 regions. Authors' processing steps: Segment identification across samples yielded 55 to 65 TRBV and more than 11 TRBJ segments. TCRdb reprocessed the multiplex PCR reads via MiXCR and lists one record per CDR3 protein. The V and J calls, along with clone size, are taken from TCRdb and not from the paper's own processing. The sample yields roughly 500,000 distinct CDR3 sequences, about 12% seen once.

The same specimen was also included in a second study, on T cells in Graves' hyperthyroidism and ophthalmopathy. From that report: The HTBI primer set drove a first-round RT-PCR of the TCR CDR3.

The sample consisted of peripheral blood mononuclear cells (PBMCs), taken at new diagnosis, from a patient treated with antithyroid drugs. The chain recombines TRBV29-1 with TRBJ2-1; TRBD2 matches at 12 bases. The clonotype was recovered from a woman in her twenties or thirties with Graves disease. The CDR3 protein is CSVEGTSGITQFF. The CDR3 DNA follows: TGCAGCGTTGAAGGGACTAGCGGGATCACCCAGTTCTTC.